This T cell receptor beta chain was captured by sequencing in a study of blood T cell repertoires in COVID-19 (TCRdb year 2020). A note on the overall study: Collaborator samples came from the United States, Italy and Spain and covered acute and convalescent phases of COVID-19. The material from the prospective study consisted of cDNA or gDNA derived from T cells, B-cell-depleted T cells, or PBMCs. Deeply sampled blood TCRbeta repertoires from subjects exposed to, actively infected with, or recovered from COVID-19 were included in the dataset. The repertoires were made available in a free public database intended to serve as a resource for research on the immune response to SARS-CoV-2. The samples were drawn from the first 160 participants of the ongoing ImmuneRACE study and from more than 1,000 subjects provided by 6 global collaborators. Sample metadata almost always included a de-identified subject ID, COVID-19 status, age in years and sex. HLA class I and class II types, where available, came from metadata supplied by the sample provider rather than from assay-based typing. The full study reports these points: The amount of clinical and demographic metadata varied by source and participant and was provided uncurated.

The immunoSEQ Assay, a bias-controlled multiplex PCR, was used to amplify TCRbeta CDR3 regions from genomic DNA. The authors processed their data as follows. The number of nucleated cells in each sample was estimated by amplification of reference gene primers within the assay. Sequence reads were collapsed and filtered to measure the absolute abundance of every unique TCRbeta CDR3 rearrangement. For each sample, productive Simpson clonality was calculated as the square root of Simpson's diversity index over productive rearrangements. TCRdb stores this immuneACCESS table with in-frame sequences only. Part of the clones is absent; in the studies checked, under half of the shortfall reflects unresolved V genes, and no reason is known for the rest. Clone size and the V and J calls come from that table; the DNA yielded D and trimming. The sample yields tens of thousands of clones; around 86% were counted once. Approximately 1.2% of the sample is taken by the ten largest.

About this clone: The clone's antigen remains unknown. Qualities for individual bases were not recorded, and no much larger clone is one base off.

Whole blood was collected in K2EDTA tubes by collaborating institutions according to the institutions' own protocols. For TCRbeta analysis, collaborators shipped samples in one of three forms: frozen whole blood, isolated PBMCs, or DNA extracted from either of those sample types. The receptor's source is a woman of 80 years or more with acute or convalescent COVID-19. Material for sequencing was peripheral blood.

The DNA reads TGTGCCATCAGTGAGGTTACAGCCTTTGATGAGCAGTTCTTC. Its translation reads: CAISEVTAFDEQFF. The chain couples TRBV10-3 to TRBJ2-1; the D segment cannot be called with confidence. V and J are truncated by 2 bases and 8 bases respectively, leaving an intervening sequence of 13 bases. Including cysteine and phenylalanine, the CDR3 has 14 amino acids. Only the CDR3 DNA stays, 42 bases, in frame from base 1. In the germline V gene, CDR1 corresponds to ENHRY and CDR2 to SYGVKD.